These 22 T cell receptor beta chains were all obtained from the same sample, sequenced in a study of T cell responses to AZD1222 COVID-19 vaccine. Clones were read by immunoSEQ multiplex PCR, and TCRdb kept only the in-frame ones, dropping some. This sample yields some 95,000 clones, of which approximately 90% are seen a single time; 9.5% to 13% belongs to the top ten. This sample comprised peripheral blood, obtained 28 days after the second AZD1222 dose. Receptors originate from an adult who received the AZD1222 COVID-19 vaccine.

This clone was counted a single time. This sequence joins TRBV6-6 and TRBJ1-1; no firm D call. Trimming stripped 0 bases from V and 4 bases from J, with 15 bases between. The germline CDR1 and CDR2 sequences are MNHNY and SVGAGI (reference sequence). There are 16 residues in the CDR3. The CDR3 region is CASSYSPASGGTEAFF. In DNA, the CDR3 is TGTGCCAGCAGTTACTCCCCAGCCTCAGGCGGCACTGAAGCTTTCTTT.

The rearrangement uses TRBV6-5 and TRBJ2-1; 7 bases map to TRBD1. Germline values: CDR1 MNHEY, CDR2 SVGAGI. The CDR3 runs 15 residues. The trim removed 6 bases at V and 7 bases at J, leaving 12 bases unmatched. CDR3 amino acids: CASSRGIYRGNEQFF. The CDR3 DNA is TGTGCCAGCAGCCGCGGTATTTACAGGGGAAATGAGCAGTTCTTC.

This rearrangement joins TRBV7-6 to TRBJ1-1; D is perhaps TRBD1 (5 bases). Germline CDR1 SGHVS, CDR2 FNYEAQ. V lost 5 bases and J 3 bases, leaving 10 bases between the germline ends. There are 13 residues in the CDR3. The CDR3 is CASSHSRDTEAFF. In DNA form, the CDR3 reads TGTGCCAGCAGCCATTCCAGGGACACTGAAGCTTTCTTT. The entire variable domain, with the rest obtained from reference TRBV7-6 and TRBJ1-1, is as follows: GAGVSQSPRYKVTKRGQDVALRCDPISGHVSLYWYRQALGQGPEFLTYFNYEAQQDKSGLPNDRFSAERPEGSISTLTIQRTEQRDSAMYRCASSHSRDTEAFFGQGTRLTVV.

The rearrangement joins TRBV19 to TRBJ1-2; a weak D match, TRBD1 (5 bases). V was shortened by 3 bases and J by 5 bases, with 13 bases between the two germline ends. From germline, CDR1 is LNHDA and CDR2 SQIVND (reference sequence). This CDR3 has 14 residues. CDR3 amino acids: CASSIGATAYGYTF. The CDR3, as DNA: TGTGCCAGTAGTATTGGGGCAACCGCTTATGGCTACACCTTC.

The V gene is TRBV10-1, the J gene TRBJ1-2; D may be TRBD1 (6 bases). This CDR3 comprises 15 residues. V lost 9 bases and J lost 6, with 23 bases in between. Germline V gives CDR1 WNHNN, CDR2 SYGVQD (reference sequence). The CDR3 DNA follows: TGCGCCAGAGGGACCTCGGACAGACACTTAGATGGCTACACCTTC. Translated, it gives CARGTSDRHLDGYTF.

This chain connects TRBV29-1 to TRBJ1-2, with D possibly matching TRBD1 (5 bases). The germline gives CDR1 SQVTM, CDR2 ANQGSEA. This CDR3 spans 14 amino acids. V lost 3 bases and J 4 bases, leaving 15 bases between the germline ends. This CDR3 reads CSVDEAGIGYGYTF. Written as DNA, the CDR3 is TGCAGCGTTGACGAGGCAGGGATCGGCTATGGCTACACCTTC.

This chain joins TRBV24-1 and TRBJ2-2; D possibly matches TRBD1 or TRBD2 (5 bases each). CDR3 length: 15 amino acids. V dropped 4 bases and J dropped 6 bases, with 14 bases sitting between them. The germline V gene encodes CDR1 KGHDR and CDR2 SFDVKD. As DNA, the CDR3 is TGTGCCACCAGTGACATGGGACCGGAGGCCGGGGAGCTGTTTTTT. This encodes CATSDMGPEAGELFF.

The V and J genes are TRBV6-5 and TRBJ1-1; 7 nucleotides line up with TRBD1. This CDR3 spans 15 amino acids. After removal of 5 bases from V and 3 bases from J, the junction contained 9 bases not matched to a gene. CDR1 and CDR2 (germline): MNHEY, SVGAGI. The CDR3 DNA reads TGTGCCAGCAGTCGACAGGGCCCTTCGGACACTGAAGCTTTCTTT. This codes for CASSRQGPSDTEAFF.

The chain uses TRBV7-9 and TRBJ1-3, with D hard to call. Germline loops: CDR1 SEHNR, CDR2 FQNEAQ (reference sequence). V shed 5 bases and J shed 0 bases, with 8 bases lying between them. The CDR3 is 14 amino acids. CDR3 loop: CASSPTNSGNTIYF. The CDR3 DNA is TGTGCCAGCAGCCCCACCAACTCTGGAAACACCATATATTTT.

The V and J genes are TRBV10-3 and TRBJ2-7, with D unresolved. The CDR3 has 15 amino acids. Trimming removed 2 bases at V and 1 base at J, with 12 bases between. Germline CDR1 ENHRY, CDR2 SYGVKD. The CDR3 DNA reads TGTGCCATCAGTGAGGGGGTTGCCCAATCCTACGAGCAGTACTTC. Protein product: CAISEGVAQSYEQYF.

The chain carries TRBV28 and TRBJ2-3; perhaps TRBD2 as D (5 bases). V gave up 5 bases and J gave up 1 base, with 10 bases separating them. The CDR3 is 14 residues long. Germline V gene data show CDR1 as MDHEN and CDR2 as SYDVKM. The DNA for the CDR3 is TGTGCCAGCAGTATACTAGTCCGCACAGATACGCAGTATTTT. As protein: CASSILVRTDTQYF.

J is TRBJ1-2 and V is TRBV5-6; 10 nucleotides line up with TRBD1. CDR1 and CDR2 (germline): SGHDT, YYEEEE. CDR3 length: 15 amino acids. V shed 4 bases and J 10 bases; nucleotides not matched to a gene: 13. The CDR3 loop reads CASSATGQGGTLYTF. CDR3 nucleotides: TGTGCCAGCAGCGCCACCGGACAGGGGGGAACCCTCTACACCTTC.

In its sample, this clone was seen a few times. The chain joins TRBV2 to TRBJ2-3; no clear D gene. V lost 7 bases to trimming and J lost 2 bases, with 4 bases between them. The CDR3 runs to 11 residues. Germline V lookup: CDR1 SNHLY, CDR2 FYNNEI. DNA for the CDR3: TGTGCCAGCAAGACCACAGATACGCAGTATTTT. Encoded protein: CASKTTDTQYF.

J is TRBJ1-4 and V is TRBV6-5; 7 nucleotides line up with TRBD1. CDR3 length: 15 residues. V was pared by 0 bases and J by 5 bases, with 3 bases of the junction left unmatched. CDR1 is MNHEY, CDR2 SVGAGI, per germline. The CDR3 DNA reads TGTGCCAGCAGTTACTCCCCCAGGGGGAATGAAAAACTGTTTTTT. As protein: CASSYSPRGNEKLFF.

This clone was counted a few times. This chain joins TRBV11-3 and TRBJ2-5, with 10 bases fitting TRBD1. The J segment lost 5 bases and the V segment lost 5 bases, leaving 8 bases of the junction unmatched. Per germline, CDR1 SGHNT and CDR2 YENEEA. CDR3 length: 15 residues. CDR3 in DNA: TGTGCCAGCAGCACGAGAGGACAGGGGGTCGAGACCCAGTACTTC. It codes for CASSTRGQGVETQYF.

This chain links TRBV21-1 with TRBJ1-4. TRBV21-1 is a pseudogene. The CDR3 covers 15 residues. CDR3 in amino acids: CASSNGQKMGEKLFF. Here the CDR3 DNA reads TGTGCCAGCAGCAACGGGCAGAAAATGGGTGAAAAACTGTTTTTT.

The rearrangement uses TRBV12-3 or TRBV12-4 and TRBJ2-7; weak D call: TRBD2 (6 bases). The CDR3 is 12 amino acids. Trimming removed 8 bases from V and 3 bases from J, with 11 bases in between. CDR3 loop: CASCGVFYEQYF. Written as DNA, the CDR3 is TGTGCCAGCTGCGGGGTATTCTACGAGCAGTACTTC.

The rearrangement joins TRBV24-1 to TRBJ2-1, with TRBD2 matching over 10 bases. This CDR3 comprises 21 residues. The V and J ends lost 0 bases and 7 bases, in that order; junction bases with no gene match: 20. Germline V gene data show CDR1 as KGHDR and CDR2 as SFDVKD. The CDR3 DNA sequence: TGTGCCACCAGTGATTTGTGGCTAGCGGGAGAAGGACTACGGTCGAGGAATGAGCAGTTCTTC. Its protein product is CATSDLWLAGEGLRSRNEQFF.

The chain links TRBV14 to TRBJ2-5, with 13 bases that match TRBD2. The CDR3 has 18 residues. Germline V gene sequence: CDR1 SGHDN, CDR2 FVKESK. V shed 5 bases and J 2 bases; nucleotides not matched to a gene: 11. This CDR3 reads CASSSRTSGGRLQETQYF. The CDR3 coding sequence is TGTGCCAGCAGCTCCCGGACTAGCGGGGGCCGACTTCAAGAGACCCAGTACTTC.

The J gene is TRBJ1-5, the V gene TRBV3-1 (or the pseudogene TRBV3-2); D is undetermined. CDR1 is LGHDT and CDR2 is YNNKEL in the germline V gene (reference sequence). This CDR3 spans 13 amino acids. Trimming took off 4 bases at V and 6 bases at J, with 10 bases between the two ends. For the CDR3, the DNA is TGTGCCAGCAGCCCGACCTCTAGTCAGCCCCAGCATTTT. It yields the protein CASSPTSSQPQHF.

This rearrangement joins TRBV6-5 to TRBJ2-3; a possible D gene is TRBD1 (8 bases). There are 12 residues in the CDR3. The germline V gene has CDR1 MNHEY and CDR2 SVGAGI. V lost 5 bases and J 9 bases, leaving 12 bases between the germline ends. CDR3 nucleotide sequence: TGTGCCAGCAGTAAACAGGGGGGGACGCAGTATTTT. Protein sequence: CASSKQGGTQYF.

V is TRBV10-3 and J is TRBJ1-4; D is unclear. In germline, CDR1 is ENHRY, CDR2 SYGVKD. The CDR3 contains 14 residues. V lost 2 bases and J lost 3, with 7 bases in between. The CDR3 nucleotides are TGTGCCATCAGTGAGGTACAGTCTAATGAAAAACTGTTTTTT. Its translation is CAISEVQSNEKLFF.